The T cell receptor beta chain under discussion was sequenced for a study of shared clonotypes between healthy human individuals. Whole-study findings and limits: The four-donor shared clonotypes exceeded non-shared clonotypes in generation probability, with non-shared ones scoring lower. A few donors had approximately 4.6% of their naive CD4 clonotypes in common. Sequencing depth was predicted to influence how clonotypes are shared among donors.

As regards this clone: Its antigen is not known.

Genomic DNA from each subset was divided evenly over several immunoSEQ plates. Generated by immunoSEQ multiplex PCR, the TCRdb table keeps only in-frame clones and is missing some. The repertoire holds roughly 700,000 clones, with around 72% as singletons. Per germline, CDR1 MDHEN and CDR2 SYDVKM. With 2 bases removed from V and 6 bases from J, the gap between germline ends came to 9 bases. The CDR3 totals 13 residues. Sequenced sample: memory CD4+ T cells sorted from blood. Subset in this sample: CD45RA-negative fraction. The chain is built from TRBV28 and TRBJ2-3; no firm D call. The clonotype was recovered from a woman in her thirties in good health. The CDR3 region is CASSLGDVDTQYF. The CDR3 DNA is TGTGCCAGCAGTTTAGGAGACGTGGATACGCAGTATTTT.